The clone carrying this T cell receptor beta chain was seen only a few times. The source of the sample is a study of blood T cells in healthy people across ages. CDR1 SGHTA and CDR2 FQGTGA come from the germline V gene. This CDR3 is 17 amino acids long. Trimming took 5 bases from V and 0 from J, leaving 17 bases between them. Alongside a J-beta primer mix, a sample-barcoded 5' primer served in a second PCR lasting about 6 to 12 cycles. TCRdb re-called the 5' RACE reads through MiXCR, storing one row per CDR3 protein. The sample includes 900,000 to 950,000 distinct CDR3 sequences, 25% to 30% of them seen just once. Another study also made use of these data, one on T cells of mothers and their children.

The TCR comes from a woman aged 40 to 50 in good health. The chain employs TRBV7-3 and TRBJ2-1; perhaps TRBD1 as D (5 bases). Sample: blood. CDR3 nucleotide sequence: TGTGCCAGCAGCCCCCGCGGCGGAGACAGCTCCTACAATGAGCAGTTCTTC. Amino acids: CASSPRGGDSSYNEQFF.